A single sample gave rise to the 8 T cell receptor beta chains below, sequenced in a study of T cell responses to AZD1222 COVID-19 vaccine. Generated by immunoSEQ multiplex PCR, the TCRdb table keeps only in-frame clones and is missing some. The sample contains some 200,000 clones, approximately 91% of which appear only once. The source material was peripheral blood, sampled on day 0 of AZD1222 vaccination. Every receptor here comes from an adult in good health.

The chain couples TRBV7-2 to TRBJ2-7, with 11 positions matching TRBD1. CDR3 length equals 17 residues. Germline V gives CDR1 SGHTA, CDR2 FQGNSA. With 5 bases clipped from V and 0 bases from J, the junction kept 9 bases outside the gene matches. CDR3 amino acids: CASSLRTGGQTSYEQYF. Written as DNA, the CDR3 is TGTGCCAGCAGCCTACGGACAGGGGGCCAGACCTCCTACGAGCAGTACTTC.

V and J are TRBV6-6 and TRBJ1-5, with a possible D match to TRBD1 (5 bases). CDR1 MNHNY and CDR2 SVGAGI come from the germline V gene (reference sequence). The CDR3 sequence is 16 residues long. V was pared by 0 bases and J by 5 bases, with 14 bases between. In nucleotides, the CDR3 is TGTGCCAGCAGTTACTCTCGGGGCGTTCCGGATCAGCCCCAGCATTTT. Translation gives CASSYSRGVPDQPQHF.

This clone was detected only once. The chain couples TRBV5-5 to TRBJ1-2; D call uncertain. The CDR3 extends over 14 amino acids. The ends were cut back, 0 bases at V and 6 bases at J, with 12 bases in the middle. Germline V gene lookup returns CDR1 SGHKS and CDR2 YYEKEE (reference sequence). The CDR3 sequence: CASSLVGFPDGYTF. CDR3 DNA: TGTGCCAGCAGCTTGGTTGGTTTCCCAGATGGCTACACCTTC.

This clone appeared a few times. This chain connects TRBV29-1 to TRBJ1-2; D is undetermined. Germline values: CDR1 SQVTM, CDR2 ANQGSEA. This CDR3 has 12 amino acids. The ends were cut back, 7 bases at V and 4 bases at J, with 13 bases in the middle. Here the CDR3 reads CSGTSDPYGYTF. As DNA, the CDR3 is TGCAGCGGGACCTCCGACCCCTATGGCTACACCTTC.

The chain employs TRBV7-9 and TRBJ2-7; tentatively, D is TRBD1 or TRBD2 (6 bases each). This CDR3 is 13 amino acids long. V dropped 5 bases and J dropped 7 bases, with 15 bases sitting between them. The V gene's germline CDR1 is SEHNR and CDR2 FQNEAQ (reference sequence). CDR3 nucleotides: TGTGCCAGCAGCGAGGCAGGGGCGGGGGAGCAGTACTTC. It is translated as CASSEAGAGEQYF.

The J gene is TRBJ1-1, the V gene TRBV19; D is undetermined. Germline CDR1 LNHDA, CDR2 SQIVND (reference sequence). The CDR3 contains 13 residues. Trimming took 2 bases from V and 7 from J, leaving 11 bases between them. The CDR3 region is CASSIRAGNEAFF. CDR3 DNA sequence: TGTGCCAGTAGTATACGGGCCGGGAATGAAGCTTTCTTT.

The genes are TRBV11-2 and TRBJ1-1; no definite D call. V lost 1 base to trimming and J lost 3 bases, with 9 bases between them. CDR3 length equals 14 residues. Germline V gene lookup returns CDR1 SGHAT and CDR2 FQNNGV. The CDR3 spells CASSLVRLDTEAFF. The CDR3 nucleotides read TGTGCCAGCAGCTTAGTCCGGTTGGACACTGAAGCTTTCTTT.

The chain links TRBV9 to TRBJ2-7, with 7 bases identical to TRBD1. V trimming: 4 bases; J trimming: 2 bases; junction bases outside the gene matches: 9. Germline-derived CDR1 and CDR2 are SGDLS and YYNGEE. CDR3 length: 15 amino acids. This chain's CDR3 is CASSRWDSPTYEQYF. As DNA, the CDR3 is TGTGCCAGCAGCAGATGGGACAGTCCTACCTACGAGCAGTACTTC.